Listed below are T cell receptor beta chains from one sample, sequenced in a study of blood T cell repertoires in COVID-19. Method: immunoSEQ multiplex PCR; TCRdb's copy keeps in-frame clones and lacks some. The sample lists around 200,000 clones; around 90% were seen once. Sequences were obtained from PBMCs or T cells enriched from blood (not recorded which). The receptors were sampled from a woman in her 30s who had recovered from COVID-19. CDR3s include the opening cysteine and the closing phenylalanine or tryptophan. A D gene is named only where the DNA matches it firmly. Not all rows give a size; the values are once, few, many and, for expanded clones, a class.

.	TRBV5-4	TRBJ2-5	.	TGTGCCAGCAGCTCCCAGGGCCGGGAGACCCAGTACTTC	CASSSQGRETQYF
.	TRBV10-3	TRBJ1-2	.	TGTGCCATCAGTGAAACGGGGGAGGATGGCTACACCTTC	CAISETGEDGYTF
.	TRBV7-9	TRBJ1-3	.	TGTGCCAGCAGCAACCGCGAGAGCTCTGGAAACACCATATATTTT	CASSNRESSGNTIYF
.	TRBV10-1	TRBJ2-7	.	TGCGCCAGGAGACCAACAGGGAATGGTCGGAACGAGCAGTACTTC	CARRPTGNGRNEQYF
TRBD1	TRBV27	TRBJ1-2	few	TGTGCCAGCAGACCGGGGACAGGGTATCACTATGGCTACACCTTC	CASRPGTGYHYGYTF
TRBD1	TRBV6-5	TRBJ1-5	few	TGTGCCACCAGGGGGCAGAGCAATCAGCCCCAGCATTTT	CATRGQSNQPQHF
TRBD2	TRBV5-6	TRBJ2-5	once	TGTGCCAGCAGCTTAAGTAGCGGGCAGACCCAGTACTTC	CASSLSSGQTQYF
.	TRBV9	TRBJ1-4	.	TGTGCCAGCAGCGTAGAGGGGGTCCCTAATGAAAAACTGTTTTTT	CASSVEGVPNEKLFF
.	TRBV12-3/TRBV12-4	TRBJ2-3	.	TGTGCCAGCAGTGGGGCAGACACAGATACGCAGTATTTT	CASSGADTDTQYF
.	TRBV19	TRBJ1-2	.	TGTGCCAGTAGTAGAATCGACAGGCATGGCTACACCTTC	CASSRIDRHGYTF
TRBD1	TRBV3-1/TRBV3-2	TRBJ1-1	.	TGTGCCAGCAGCCAAGAGGACAGGGAGGCTTTCTTT	CASSQEDREAFF
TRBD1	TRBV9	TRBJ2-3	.	TGTGCCAGCAGCGGGGACAGTAGCACAGATACGCAGTATTTT	CASSGDSSTDTQYF
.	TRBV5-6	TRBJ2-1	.	TGTGCCAGCAGCTTGGCCCGACAGCAGCAGTTCTTC	CASSLARQQQFF
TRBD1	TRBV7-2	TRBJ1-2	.	TGTGCCAGCAGTTCGCTCCGACAGGGGGCGAACTATGGCTACACCTTC	CASSSLRQGANYGYTF
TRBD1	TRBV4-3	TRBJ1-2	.	TGCGCCAGCAGCCAGACAGGGGGGTATGGCTACACCTTC	CASSQTGGYGYTF
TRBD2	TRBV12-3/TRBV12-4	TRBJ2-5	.	TGTGCCAGCAGTCGGACTAGCGAGGAGACCCAGTACTTC	CASSRTSEETQYF
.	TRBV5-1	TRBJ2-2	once	TGCGCCAGCAGCTTTGGCAGGGTCGCCGGGGAGCTGTTTTTT	CASSFGRVAGELFF